This T cell receptor beta chain was documented in a study of Graves' ophthalmopathy and Graves' hyperthyroidism. Study as a whole: Stable hyperthyroidism was defined by absence of ophthalmopathy within 18 months of follow-up. Whole-study findings and limits: Appearing in blood as well were most expanded thyroid clonotypes above 0.001 frequency. Ophthalmopathy progression was predicted with 70% to 71% sensitivity and approximately 72% specificity.

Many counts were recorded for this clonotype. Its antigen is currently unknown. CDR1 and CDR2 from the germline V gene are SGDLS and YYNGEE. Deletions cut 0 bases from V and 2 bases from J, with 6 bases between. CDR3 length: 15 residues. The authors amplified TCR beta CDR3 regions from RNA transcripts. HTBI primers were used in a first-round RT-PCR, which preceded a second-round multiplex PCR. MiXCR was run by TCRdb on the multiplex PCR reads, yielding one entry per CDR3 protein. This table holds roughly 1.1 million distinct CDR3 sequences, about two fifths found once. Each diagnosis was determined on the basis of clinical symptoms, serum thyroxine, TRAb, thyroid ultrasound and orbital computed tomography.

V is TRBV9 and J is TRBJ2-6, with D unclear. Sequenced sample: peripheral blood or thyroid tissue (not recorded which). The sequence was collected from an adult man with Graves' hyperthyroidism. The CDR3 bases are TGTGCCAGCAGCGTAGGTTTAACTGGGGCCAACGTCCTGACTTTC. Its translation is CASSVGLTGANVLTF.